These 14 T cell receptor beta chains came from one sample sequenced in a study of T cells after yellow fever vaccination. TCRdb redid the calling of the 5' RACE reads with MiXCR, one entry per CDR3 protein. The table includes 300,000 to 400,000 distinct CDR3 sequences, 8.7% detected once. The specimen comprised PBMCs, sampled on the day of the first yellow fever vaccination. The receptors derive from a man aged 18 to 29 who received the YFV17D yellow fever vaccine.

This clonotype was seen only a few times. The gene calls are TRBV4-3 and TRBJ2-2, with a possible D match to TRBD2 (5 bases). Germline V lookup: CDR1 LGHNA, CDR2 YSLEER. The CDR3 totals 15 residues. Trimming pared 5 bases from V and 1 base from J, leaving 11 bases between. CDR3: CASSEGLLNTGELFF. For the CDR3, the DNA is TGCGCCAGCAGCGAAGGACTGTTGAACACCGGGGAGCTGTTTTTT.

This clonotype was seen only a few times. The chain has TRBV5-5 and TRBJ1-5; no clear D. V lost 1 base and J 7 bases, leaving 9 bases between the germline ends. The CDR3 is made up of 13 amino acids. Germline lookup yields CDR1 SGHKS and CDR2 YYEKEE (reference sequence). The CDR3 bases are TGTGCCAGCAGCTTGTCAATAAAGCAGCCCCAGCATTTT. Its protein product is CASSLSIKQPQHF.

This clonotype was detected a few times. The chain has TRBV6-5 and TRBJ1-6; D gene uncertain. V was cut by 6 bases and J by 7 bases, with 7 bases left in between. CDR3 size: 12 residues. CDR1 is MNHEY and CDR2 is SVGAGI in the germline V gene. In DNA form, the CDR3 reads TGTGCCAGCAGAACAGAAAATTCACCCCTCCACTTT. Amino acid sequence: CASRTENSPLHF.

This rearrangement joins TRBV3-1 to TRBJ1-2, with D possibly matching TRBD1 (5 bases). In germline, CDR1 is LGHDT, CDR2 YNNKEL (reference sequence). The CDR3 totals 12 residues. Trimming removed 2 bases from V and 7 bases from J, with 8 bases in between. CDR3 sequence (DNA): TGTGCCAGCAGCCAATTGGGGCTTGGCTACACCTTC. This translates into CASSQLGLGYTF.

In its sample, this clonotype was seen a few times. The chain couples TRBV11-2 to TRBJ2-2; the match to TRBD1 covers 8 bases. The CDR3 sequence is 15 residues long. Germline V gene data show CDR1 as SGHAT and CDR2 as FQNNGV. Trimming cost V 2 bases and J 7 bases; bases outside gene matches: 6. This CDR3 is CASSLQGAQGGELFF. The CDR3 nucleotides are TGTGCCAGCAGCTTACAGGGGGCGCAGGGCGGGGAGCTGTTTTTT.

The rearrangement links TRBV5-6 to TRBJ1-2; maybe TRBD1 (6 bases). Trimming shortened V by 3 bases and J by 4 bases, and 16 bases separated the two germline ends. Germline-derived CDR1 and CDR2 are SGHDT and YYEEEE. CDR3 length: 15 residues. CDR3 bases: TGTGCCAGCAGCTGGGGGCTGCAGGGGCCCTATGGCTACACCTTC. Amino acid sequence: CASSWGLQGPYGYTF.

In this sample, this clonotype turned up many times. The chain uses TRBV5-1 and TRBJ2-1; 14 positions match TRBD2. J was trimmed by 1 base and V by 4 bases; bases with no gene match: 10. This CDR3 spans 19 amino acids. Germline CDR1 reads SGHRS; CDR2 reads YFSETQ. The CDR3 nucleotides read TGCGCCAGCAGCGGGCGACTAGCGGGGGGGCCGGGATCCTACAATGAGCAGTTCTTC. As protein: CASSGRLAGGPGSYNEQFF.

The chain links TRBV5-5 to TRBJ2-7, with D maybe TRBD1 (6 bases). The germline V gene encodes CDR1 SGHKS and CDR2 YYEKEE (reference sequence). This CDR3 is built from 14 residues. V lost 0 bases and J 9 bases, leaving 16 bases between the germline ends. CDR3 sequence: CASSLGQVPEGQYV. CDR3 bases: TGTGCCAGCAGCTTGGGACAGGTCCCCGAGGGGCAGTACGTC.

There are a few counts of this clonotype. The rearrangement links TRBV6-4 to TRBJ2-1; no clear D. Germline CDR1 is MRHNA and CDR2 is SNTAGT. Trimming took 4 bases from V and 2 from J, leaving 9 bases between them. The CDR3 loop spans 14 amino acids. CDR3: CASSVEFTYNEQFF. The CDR3 DNA reads TGTGCCAGCAGTGTGGAATTCACCTACAATGAGCAGTTCTTC.

Ten or more counts support this clonotype. The V gene is TRBV5-6, the J gene TRBJ2-3, with TRBD2 matching 10 bases. V dropped 8 bases and J dropped 4; count of bases not matched to a gene: 4. CDR1 is SGHDT and CDR2 is YYEEEE in the germline V gene. There are 13 residues in the CDR3. CDR3 sequence: CASTSGVADTQYF. CDR3 in DNA: TGTGCCAGTACTAGCGGGGTAGCAGATACGCAGTATTTT.

This clonotype was seen many times. The chain joins TRBV27 to TRBJ1-6; TRBD1 aligns across 7 bases. Germline CDR1 reads MNHEY; CDR2 reads SMNVEV (reference sequence). V was clipped by 4 bases and J by 4 bases; unmatched bases: 4. The CDR3 totals 15 residues. CDR3 bases: TGTGCCAGCAGTTCGACAGGGAATTATAATTCACCCCTCCACTTT. It codes for CASSSTGNYNSPLHF.

The table lists this clonotype with a few counts. This rearrangement joins TRBV23-1 to TRBJ2-2; TRBD1 matches at 8 bases. TRBV23-1 is placed among ORFs of uncertain function. The J segment lost 2 bases and the V segment lost 9 bases, leaving 14 bases of the junction unmatched. The CDR3 runs 17 residues. The CDR3, as DNA: TGCGCCAGTGACAGGGGTTTTTCCATTGTCAACACCGGGGAGCTGTTTTTT. Translating it yields CASDRGFSIVNTGELFF.

This clonotype has a handful of counts. The chain combines TRBV5-1 with TRBJ2-3; TRBD1 is a possible D gene (5 bases). There are 15 residues in the CDR3. The V and J ends lost 0 bases and 1 base respectively, with 9 bases between them. The V gene's germline CDR1 is SGHRS and CDR2 YFSETQ. CDR3: CASSLGQIGTDTQYF. CDR3 in DNA: TGCGCCAGCAGCTTGGGACAGATCGGCACAGATACGCAGTATTTT. Combining the CDR3 with reference TRBV5-1 and TRBJ2-3 gives the whole variable domain KAGVTQTPRYLIKTRGQQVTLSCSPISGHRSVSWYQQTPGQGLQFLFEYFSETQRNKGNFPGRFSGRQFSNSRSEMNVSTLELGDSALYLCASSLGQIGTDTQYFGPGTRLTVL.

The rearrangement joins TRBV5-1 to TRBJ1-1, with D hard to call. The CDR3 contains 15 residues. The V end was cut by 0 bases, the J end by 1 base, with 10 bases between. Looked up from germline, CDR1 is SGHRS and CDR2 is YFSETQ. The CDR3 nucleotides read TGCGCCAGCAGCTTGGAGGGATATGAGAACACTGAAGCTTTCTTT. Translating it yields CASSLEGYENTEAFF.